Shown below are 11 T cell receptor beta chains from a single sample sequenced in a study of blood T cell repertoires in COVID-19. Using immunoSEQ multiplex PCR, the repertoire was profiled, and TCRdb retains in-frame clones only, with some absent. The profile shows approximately 300,000 clones, about nine tenths of them singletons. The sample was PBMCs or T cells enriched from blood (not recorded which). The receptors here all came from a woman between 18 and 30 years old who had recovered from COVID-19.

This rearrangement joins TRBV7-3 to TRBJ1-1; 7 bases match TRBD1. The germline V gene has CDR1 SGHTA and CDR2 FQGTGA. The junction had 3 bases not matched to a gene; V was cut back by 4 bases and J by 7 bases. This CDR3 is 12 amino acids long. The CDR3 loop reads CASSSAGGEAFF. The CDR3 DNA reads TGTGCCAGCAGCTCCGCAGGGGGTGAAGCTTTCTTT.

The rearrangement links TRBV18 to TRBJ1-1, with 8 bases lining up with TRBD1. After removal of 3 bases from V and 5 bases from J, the junction contained 8 bases not matched to a gene. Germline lookup yields CDR1 KGHSH and CDR2 LQKENI. This CDR3 region has 15 residues. CDR3 in amino acids: CASSPQGDRGTEAFF. CDR3 bases: TGTGCCAGCTCACCGCAAGGTGACAGGGGAACTGAAGCTTTCTTT.

The chain has TRBV28 and TRBJ1-1, with D uncertain. V dropped 4 bases and J dropped 0 bases, with 6 bases sitting between them. The length of the CDR3 is 13 residues. Germline V gene data show CDR1 as MDHEN and CDR2 as SYDVKM. Here the CDR3 reads CASSSRMNTEAFF. In DNA, the CDR3 is TGTGCCAGCAGTTCGCGGATGAACACTGAAGCTTTCTTT.

This chain links TRBV11-3 with TRBJ2-2, with D possibly matching TRBD2 (6 bases). Germline CDR1 SGHNT, CDR2 YENEEA. The CDR3 has 16 amino acids. V lost 1 base, J lost 5 bases, and 14 bases lay in between. CDR3 sequence (DNA): TGTGCCAGCAGCTTAGCATTCGGGAGTGTTACCGGGGAGCTGTTTTTT. Translation gives CASSLAFGSVTGELFF.

V and J are TRBV9 and TRBJ1-1, with D unresolved. This CDR3 is built from 17 residues. With 0 bases removed from V and 1 base from J, the gap between germline ends came to 16 bases. Germline lookup yields CDR1 SGDLS and CDR2 YYNGEE. In DNA form, the CDR3 reads TGTGCCAGCAGCGTAGCCACCACACGGTCAGGGAACACTGAAGCTTTCTTT. Protein sequence: CASSVATTRSGNTEAFF.

This clone has just one count. The CDR3 sequence: CASSEFFGWTGGRSNEKLFF. The CDR3 nucleotides read TGTGCCAGCAGTGAATTTTTTGGGTGGACAGGGGGAAGGTCTAATGAAAAACTGTTTTTT. This chain links TRBV2 with TRBJ1-4; TRBD1 matches 10 bases. J lost 3 bases, V lost 2 bases, and 15 bases had no gene match. The length of the CDR3 is 20 residues. Germline values: CDR1 SNHLY, CDR2 FYNNEI.

V is TRBV13 and J is TRBJ2-4; D may be TRBD2 (6 bases). The CDR3 is 17 amino acids. V was clipped by 0 bases and J by 0 bases, with 12 bases between them. The germline gives CDR1 PRHDT, CDR2 FYEKMQ (reference sequence). CDR3 protein: CASSLGLMGLAKNIQYF. The DNA for the CDR3 is TGTGCCAGCAGCTTAGGCCTAATGGGACTAGCCAAAAACATTCAGTACTTC.

This rearrangement joins TRBV9 to TRBJ1-2; 8 bases fit TRBD1. CDR1 and CDR2 from the germline V gene are SGDLS and YYNGEE. This CDR3 comprises 16 residues. J gave up 7 bases and V 3 bases, and 14 bases lay outside the gene matches. Written as DNA, the CDR3 is TGTGCCAGCAGCGCGGACAGGGAGGGACCGGCTTTTGGCTACACCTTC. It codes for CASSADREGPAFGYTF.

The chain carries TRBV14 and TRBJ2-1, with 7 bases matching TRBD2. Unmatched junction bases numbered 19, after V lost 4 bases and J lost 10 bases. This CDR3 is 17 amino acids long. Looked up from germline, CDR1 is SGHDN and CDR2 is FVKESK. The CDR3 protein is CASSPPVRDYRFQEQFF. Written as DNA, the CDR3 is TGTGCCAGCAGCCCTCCTGTCAGGGACTACCGATTCCAGGAGCAGTTCTTC.

The V call is TRBV27, the J call TRBJ2-5; no reliable D call. Trimming removed 5 bases at V and 0 bases at J, with 7 bases between. The germline gives CDR1 MNHEY, CDR2 SMNVEV (reference sequence). The length of the CDR3 is 13 residues. The CDR3 DNA reads TGTGCCAGCAGTCCTCGGTACCAAGAGACCCAGTACTTC. Translated: CASSPRYQETQYF.

The chain employs TRBV2 and TRBJ2-5, with 8 bases identical to TRBD2. The ends lost 1 base at V and 2 bases at J; junction bases unmatched: 9. CDR1 and CDR2 (germline): SNHLY, FYNNEI. The CDR3 sequence is 17 residues long. The chain's CDR3 is CASSEEAGAYLQETQYF. In DNA, the CDR3 is TGTGCCAGCAGTGAAGAAGCGGGAGCGTACCTGCAAGAGACCCAGTACTTC.